The 8 T cell receptor beta chains in this list originate from one sample, sequenced in a study of vaccination effects on CD4 cells after COVID-19. Clones were read by immunoSEQ multiplex PCR, and TCRdb kept only the in-frame ones, dropping some. The sample records 55,000 to 65,000 clones, roughly 79% being singletons. Sequencing was preceded by expansion of antigen-specific CD4+ T cells with viral peptide pools in the ViraFEST assay. Scientists isolated CD4+ T cells after a roughly nine-day culture period ended. Antigens for these TCRs are unknown. The sample consisted of CD4+ T cells from PBMCs cultured with HCoV-229E spike peptides, taken before COVID-19 vaccination. These receptors all come from a human donor who received a COVID-19 vaccine.

This clone came up a few times. Written as DNA, the CDR3 is TGTGCCAGCAGCGTGGGACTAGCGGCCTACAATGAGCAGTTCTTC. This sequence encodes CASSVGLAAYNEQFF. The rearrangement joins TRBV9 to TRBJ2-1; TRBD2 agrees at 11 bases. Germline CDR1 SGDLS, CDR2 YYNGEE. The V gene end was trimmed by 2 bases and the J gene end by 2 bases; junction bases not matched to a gene: 0. The CDR3 is 15 residues long.

The sample holds one count of this clone. The chain has TRBV6-1 and TRBJ1-2; the D gene is possibly TRBD1 (6 bases). V was trimmed by 4 bases and J by 4 bases, leaving 22 bases between them. CDR1 is MNHNS, CDR2 SASEGT, per germline. The CDR3 has 17 residues. The CDR3: CASSGRDTLKGFYGYTF. CDR3 sequence (DNA): TGTGCCAGCAGTGGACGGGACACCCTAAAGGGCTTCTATGGCTACACCTTC.

This chain uses TRBV29-1 with TRBJ1-1, with a weak D call TRBD1 (6 bases). Germline V lookup: CDR1 SQVTM, CDR2 ANQGSEA. This CDR3 spans 13 amino acids. V gave up 3 bases and J gave up 5 bases, with 13 bases separating them. The CDR3 region is CSVDNREGTEAFF. The CDR3 DNA sequence: TGCAGCGTTGATAACAGGGAGGGAACTGAAGCTTTCTTT.

The DNA for the CDR3 is TGTGCCAGCAGAGGACTAGCGGGGGGCCTCCAGTTCTTC. Amino acids: CASRGLAGGLQFF. V gene TRBV12-3 or TRBV12-4 combines with J gene TRBJ2-1; 14 nucleotides align to TRBD2. V lost 6 bases to trimming and J lost 13 bases; unmatched junction nucleotides: 5. The CDR3 is 13 amino acids.

The chain combines TRBV7-3 with TRBJ1-1; D not resolved. CDR1 is SGHTA, CDR2 FQGTGA, per germline. The CDR3 has 13 residues. V lost 4 bases, J lost 7 bases, and 13 bases lay in between. The CDR3 protein is CASSSEPRSEAFF. The CDR3, as DNA: TGTGCCAGCAGCTCGGAACCGCGGAGTGAAGCTTTCTTT.

The rearrangement links TRBV19 to TRBJ2-3; possibly TRBD1 for D (5 bases). There are 15 residues in the CDR3. V was shortened by 3 bases and J by 3 bases, with 13 bases between the two germline ends. CDR1 and CDR2 from the germline V gene are LNHDA and SQIVND (reference sequence). CDR3 sequence reads: CASSIKGMGTDTQYF. Here the CDR3 DNA reads TGTGCCAGTAGTATTAAGGGGATGGGGACAGATACGCAGTATTTT.

The V and J genes are TRBV12-3 or TRBV12-4 and TRBJ1-2; 7 positions match TRBD1. V was clipped by 5 bases and J by 7 bases; unmatched bases: 7. The CDR3 has 13 amino acids. This CDR3 is CASSPDRVGGYTF. The DNA of the CDR3 is TGTGCCAGCAGTCCCGACAGGGTAGGTGGCTACACCTTC.

V usage is TRBV19 and J usage is TRBJ1-1; 10 bases line up with TRBD1. This CDR3 has 14 amino acids. V trimming: 1 base; J trimming: 4 bases; junction bases outside the gene matches: 0. The germline CDR1 and CDR2 sequences are LNHDA and SQIVND (reference sequence). The CDR3 here is CASSIGTGGTEAFF. CDR3 bases: TGTGCCAGTAGTATAGGGACAGGGGGCACTGAAGCTTTCTTT.